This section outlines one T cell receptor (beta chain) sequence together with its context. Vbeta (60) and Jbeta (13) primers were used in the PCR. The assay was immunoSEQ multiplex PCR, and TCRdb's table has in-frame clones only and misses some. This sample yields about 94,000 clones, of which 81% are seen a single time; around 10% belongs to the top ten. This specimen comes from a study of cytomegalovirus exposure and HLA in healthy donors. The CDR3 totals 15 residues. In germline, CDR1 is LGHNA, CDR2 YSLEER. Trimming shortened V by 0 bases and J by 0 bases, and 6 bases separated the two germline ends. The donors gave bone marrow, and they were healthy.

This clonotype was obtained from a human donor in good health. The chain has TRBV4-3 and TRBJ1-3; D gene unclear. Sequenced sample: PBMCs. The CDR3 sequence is CASSQEEGSGNTIYF. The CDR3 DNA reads TGCGCCAGCAGCCAAGAGGAGGGCTCTGGAAACACCATATATTTT.